These 12 T cell receptor beta chains came from one sample sequenced in a study of CD8+CD57+ T cells in acquired aplastic anemia. CD8+CD57+ cell expansion had been shown by flow cytometry in patients chosen for sequencing. Genomic DNA served as template for TCR beta VDJ and CDR3 profiling. One entry per CDR3 protein results from TCRdb running MiXCR on the reads. The sample contains around 79,000 distinct CDR3 sequences, around 70% of which appear only once. The sample comprised sorted CD4+, CD8+, or CD8+CD57+ T cells (not recorded which) from PBMCs. These receptors all come from a human donor with aplastic anemia.

The CDR3 DNA is TGTGCCAGTAGCCCTTCCGGGCCAGGAGGCTACACCTTC. This gives the protein CASSPSGPGGYTF. The V call is TRBV19, the J call TRBJ1-2, with D unresolved. Germline assignment: CDR1 LNHDA and CDR2 SQIVND (reference sequence). The CDR3 totals 13 residues. Trimming took 6 bases from V and 8 from J, leaving 16 bases between them.

The V gene is TRBV20-1, the J gene TRBJ1-5, with D unclear. The CDR3 runs 12 residues. Germline-derived CDR1 and CDR2 are DFQATT and SNEGSKA (reference sequence). The V and J ends lost 5 bases and 2 bases respectively, with 7 bases between them. The CDR3 is CSALPRNQPQHF. The CDR3 nucleotides read TGCAGTGCTTTACCCCGCAATCAGCCCCAGCATTTT.

V is TRBV30 and J is TRBJ1-2, with D unresolved. V lost 1 base and J lost 8, with 8 bases in between. The CDR3 extends over 11 amino acids. In germline, CDR1 is GTSNPN, CDR2 SVGIG (reference sequence). The CDR3 sequence: CAWSAPEGYTF. CDR3 in DNA: TGTGCCTGGAGTGCACCCGAAGGCTACACCTTC.

The chain's CDR3 is CAISPGLAFHEQYF. The CDR3 nucleotides read TGTGCCATCAGTCCGGGACTAGCGTTTCACGAGCAGTACTTC. J is TRBJ2-7 and V is TRBV10-3, with 10 positions matching TRBD2. CDR1 is ENHRY and CDR2 is SYGVKD in the germline V gene. Germline trimming cut 5 bases from V and 5 bases from J; bases unmatched to any gene: 6. The CDR3 is 14 residues long.

The V and J genes are TRBV7-6 and TRBJ2-5, with 8 bases matching TRBD2. Losses at the gene ends were 1 base for V and 4 bases for J; bases not matched to a gene: 8. From germline, CDR1 is SGHVS and CDR2 FNYEAQ. The CDR3 totals 16 residues. The CDR3 region has the DNA TGTGCCAGCAGCTTAGTCGCGGGGGGAAGAGTAGAGACCCAGTACTTC. Translation gives CASSLVAGGRVETQYF. The variable domain in full, with the rest retrieved from reference TRBV7-6 and TRBJ2-5, is GAGVSQSPRYKVTKRGQDVALRCDPISGHVSLYWYRQALGQGPEFLTYFNYEAQQDKSGLPNDRFSAERPEGSISTLTIQRTEQRDSAMYRCASSLVAGGRVETQYFGPGTRLLVL.

J is TRBJ2-1 and V is TRBV9, with 9 nucleotides matching TRBD2. The germline gives CDR1 SGDLS, CDR2 YYNGEE. After removal of 0 bases from V and 6 bases from J, the junction contained 1 base not matched to a gene. The CDR3 has 14 amino acids. CDR3 amino acids: CASSVGGGVNEQFF. Written as DNA, the CDR3 is TGTGCCAGCAGCGTAGGCGGGGGGGTCAATGAGCAGTTCTTC.

The chain recombines TRBV24-1 with TRBJ2-1; TRBD2 agrees at 13 bases. From germline, CDR1 is KGHDR and CDR2 SFDVKD. The junction had 8 bases not matched to a gene; V was cut back by 4 bases and J by 12 bases. The CDR3 loop spans 15 amino acids. CDR3: CATSEHSGLAGTQFF. For the CDR3, the DNA is TGTGCCACCAGTGAACACTCGGGACTAGCGGGAACGCAGTTCTTC.

The gene calls are TRBV2 and TRBJ1-1; tentatively, D is TRBD1 (6 bases). The CDR3 runs to 13 residues. Looked up from germline, CDR1 is SNHLY and CDR2 is FYNNEI. V was cut by 6 bases and J by 5 bases, with 13 bases left in between. The CDR3 sequence: CASRPTGRTEAFF. The DNA for the CDR3 is TGTGCCAGCAGGCCGACAGGCAGAACTGAAGCTTTCTTT.

The rearrangement joins TRBV7-9 to TRBJ2-7, with 7 bases aligning to TRBD1. The CDR3 runs to 12 residues. The V gene end was trimmed by 10 bases and the J gene end by 4 bases; junction bases not matched to a gene: 7. Germline CDR1 is SEHNR and CDR2 is FQNEAQ (reference sequence). CDR3 bases: TGTGCCATCCGACAGACAGGGTACGAGCAGTACTTC. Its translation is CAIRQTGYEQYF.

This clonotype has only a few counts. The chain has TRBV9 and TRBJ2-5; the match to TRBD2 covers 9 bases. V was clipped by 4 bases and J by 1 base; unmatched bases: 5. CDR1 and CDR2 from the germline V gene are SGDLS and YYNGEE. This CDR3 contains 15 residues. This CDR3 is CASSSSGGTQETQYF. CDR3 DNA sequence: TGTGCCAGCAGCTCCAGCGGGGGGACCCAAGAGACCCAGTACTTC.

The rearrangement links TRBV7-8 to TRBJ2-1; D could derive from TRBD1 or TRBD2 (6 bases each). The CDR3 consists of 14 residues. V was pared by 5 bases and J by 6 bases, with 14 bases between. Germline CDR1 reads SGHVS; CDR2 reads FQNEAQ. Here the CDR3 DNA reads TGTGCCAGCAGCCCGGGGGCGCCCGGCAATGAGCAGTTCTTC. Protein product: CASSPGAPGNEQFF.

Only one count was recorded for this clonotype. The CDR3 sequence is CASSGALNSPLHF. Here the CDR3 DNA reads TGCGCCAGCAGTGGGGCTCTGAATTCACCCCTCCACTTT. The chain is built from TRBV10-2 and TRBJ1-6, with no clear D. Trimming removed 4 bases from V and 7 bases from J, with 8 bases in between. Germline-derived CDR1 and CDR2 are WSHSY and SAAADI. The CDR3 extends over 13 amino acids.